These 5 T cell receptor beta chains originate from one sample sequenced in a study of blood T cell repertoires in COVID-19. Clones were read by immunoSEQ multiplex PCR, and TCRdb kept only the in-frame ones, dropping some. Of some 250,000 clones in the sample, 80% to 90% are singletons; the top ten hold over 9.5%. Sample: peripheral blood. The receptors were sampled from a woman aged 30 to 39 with COVID-19, enrolled during active disease.

The V and J genes are TRBV28 and TRBJ1-2; D perhaps matches TRBD1 (5 bases). This CDR3 has 15 amino acids. With 3 bases removed from V and 7 bases from J, the gap between germline ends came to 18 bases. Looked up from germline, CDR1 is MDHEN and CDR2 is SYDVKM. CDR3 sequence: CASSFGSGGTGGYTF. In DNA form, the CDR3 reads TGTGCCAGCAGTTTTGGTTCCGGCGGGACCGGTGGCTACACCTTC.

The rearrangement links TRBV12-3 or TRBV12-4 to TRBJ2-7; 7 positions match TRBD1. The CDR3 spans 13 residues. V was pared by 6 bases and J by 3 bases, with 5 bases of the junction left unmatched. CDR3 sequence: CASSWDRDYEQYF. The DNA of the CDR3 is TGTGCCAGCAGCTGGGACAGAGACTACGAGCAGTACTTC.

The genes are TRBV28 and TRBJ1-1, with 10 nucleotides matching TRBD1. The CDR3 length is 16 residues. Germline CDR1 MDHEN, CDR2 SYDVKM. V was clipped by 6 bases and J by 7 bases; unmatched bases: 14. The CDR3 DNA reads as TGTGCCAGCAGAACTAACCCCGGGACAGGGGTACATGAAGCTTTCTTT. Amino acid sequence: CASRTNPGTGVHEAFF.

This sequence joins TRBV19 and TRBJ1-5, with TRBD1 as a possible D gene (5 bases). V was cut by 1 base and J by 9 bases, with 16 bases left in between. Germline CDR1 LNHDA, CDR2 SQIVND (reference sequence). The CDR3 consists of 15 residues. The CDR3 DNA follows: TGTGCCAGTAGTATAGCCGGGGGGGGAAAACCGCCCCAGCATTTT. Its translation is CASSIAGGGKPPQHF.

This clone appeared a few times. V is TRBV7-9 and J is TRBJ2-7; TRBD1 matches 11 bases. The V and J ends lost 1 base and 5 bases, in that order; junction bases with no gene match: 4. This CDR3 is built from 15 residues. Looked up from germline, CDR1 is SEHNR and CDR2 is FQNEAQ (reference sequence). The CDR3 DNA is TGTGCCAGCAGCTTAGGGGACAGGGGGGCTAACGAGCAGTACTTC. Its protein is CASSLGDRGANEQYF. Drawing the rest from reference TRBV7-9 and TRBJ2-7, the complete variable domain is DTGVSQNPRHKITKRGQNVTFRCDPISEHNRLYWYRQTLGQGPEFLTYFQNEAQLEKSRLLSDRFSAERPKGSFSTLEIQRTEQGDSAMYLCASSLGDRGANEQYFGPGTRLTVT.